This T cell receptor (beta chain) was recorded in a study of brain metastases from non-small cell lung cancer (dated 2019 in TCRdb). About the study as a whole: The immune microenvironment of paired resected primary tumors and brain metastases from non-small-cell lung cancer patients was profiled. Study-wide conclusions, independent of this receptor: TCR repertoires were found to be largely shared between paired brain metastases and primary tumors, although sparse T-cell densities were observed in the brain metastases. T-cell infiltration was lower in brain metastases than in primary tumors (P < 0.001). T-cell clones were apparently expanded in under 80% of brain metastases relative to the matched primary tumors.

Libraries were constructed by the immunoSEQ multiplex PCR assay. T-cell receptor beta chain repertoire sequencing was carried out together with a 770-gene immune expression panel. TCRdb holds this immuneACCESS table with in-frame rearrangements only. Some clones are missing; in checked studies, unresolved V genes explain under half, and the rest has no known cause. For this sample there are about 2,400 clones; over 80% appear just once. The ten largest clones take up 9.9% of the sample. Inclusive of the bounding cysteine and phenylalanine, the CDR3 is 12 residues long. The CDR3 DNA has 36 bases and is translated from base 1. Deletion took 3 bases off V and 6 bases off J, with a span of 6 bases between the germline ends. The germline V gene yields SNHLY for CDR1 and FYNNEI for CDR2. As to this clone: This receptor's antigen is unknown. Per-base quality was not reported, and no clone a single base away is much larger than it.

The cohort was made up of 39 patients with surgically resected non-small-cell lung cancer, each of whom had both a primary tumor specimen and a brain metastasis specimen. The tumor specimens consisted of archival formalin-fixed, paraffin-embedded tissues. The receptor was derived from a donor aged 40 or older with non-small cell lung cancer. Sequencing was carried out using primary lung tumor tissue. The meaning of the sample's cell subset or site label: primary lung tumor paired with brain metastasis. The chain uses TRBV2 and TRBJ1-3; the D gene assignment is ambiguous. CDR3 sequence: CASSETANTIYF. The nucleotide sequence reads TGTGCCAGCAGTGAGACTGCAAACACCATATATTTT. The CDR3, completed at both ends by the reference TRBV2 and TRBJ1-3 genes, gives the full variable domain EPEVTQTPSHQVTQMGQEVILRCVPISNHLYFYWYRQILGQKVEFLVSFYNNEISEKSEIFDDQFSVERPDGSNFTLKIRSTKLEDSAMYFCASSETANTIYFGEGSWLTVV.